The 5 T cell receptor beta chains given below trace back to one sample, sequenced in a study of cytomegalovirus exposure and HLA in healthy donors. 60 Vbeta and 13 Jbeta primers were used in PCR. TCRdb's copy holds only in-frame clones and misses some; the assay was immunoSEQ multiplex PCR. Of roughly 150,000 clones in the sample, around 63% were seen once. The specimen sequenced was PBMCs. Receptor source: a human donor in good health.

The V gene is TRBV2, the J gene TRBJ2-6; 7 bases map to TRBD1. In germline, CDR1 is SNHLY, CDR2 FYNNEI. This CDR3 region has 17 residues. The ends lost 5 bases at V and 0 bases at J; junction bases unmatched: 7. CDR3 loop: CASSTTGLASGANVLTF. The DNA for the CDR3 is TGTGCCAGCAGTACGACAGGGCTAGCCTCTGGGGCCAACGTCCTGACTTTC.

This clone was picked up a small number of times. V gene TRBV20-1 combines with J gene TRBJ2-7; a possible D gene is TRBD1 (6 bases). Germline-derived CDR1 and CDR2 are DFQATT and SNEGSKA (reference sequence). Deletions cut 6 bases from V and 4 bases from J, with 10 bases between. This CDR3 is built from 11 residues. CDR3 in DNA: TGCAGTGCCAGCGGACAGTACGAGCAGTACTTC. Encoded protein: CSASGQYEQYF.

This clone was picked up a small number of times. The rearrangement uses TRBV28 and TRBJ2-5; TRBD2 matches 8 bases. The germline gives CDR1 MDHEN, CDR2 SYDVKM. V shed 6 bases and J 7 bases; nucleotides not matched to a gene: 16. The CDR3 loop spans 16 amino acids. CDR3 region: CASSPQGSGGGRTQYF. The CDR3 nucleotides are TGTGCCAGCAGCCCTCAGGGTTCGGGCGGGGGGCGGACCCAGTACTTC. Supplemented by reference TRBV28 and TRBJ2-5, the full variable domain reads DVKVTQSSRYLVKRTGEKVFLECVQDMDHENMFWYRQDPGLGLRLIYFSYDVKMKEKGDIPEGYSVSREKKERFSLILESASTNQTSMYLCASSPQGSGGGRTQYFGPGTRLLVL.

Only a few counts were recorded for this clone. This chain connects TRBV6-6 to TRBJ1-2; 8 nucleotides agree with TRBD1. The germline V gene has CDR1 MNHNY and CDR2 SVGAGI (reference sequence). Trimming at V came to 5 bases and at J to 8 bases, leaving 4 bases not matched to a gene. This CDR3 has 12 amino acids. The DNA of the CDR3 is TGTGCCAGCAGTCAGGGGGCGGGAGGCTACACCTTC. Amino acids: CASSQGAGGYTF.

This chain uses TRBV5-6 with TRBJ2-3; TRBD2 matches 8 bases. In germline, CDR1 is SGHDT, CDR2 YYEEEE. V was clipped by 0 bases and J by 5 bases; unmatched bases: 5. This CDR3 region has 15 residues. CDR3 residues: CASSLVGLVVDTQYF. The CDR3 DNA reads TGTGCCAGCAGCTTGGTGGGACTAGTCGTAGATACGCAGTATTTT. The entire variable domain, with the rest obtained from reference TRBV5-6 and TRBJ2-3, is as follows: DAGVTQSPTHLIKTRGQQVTLRCSPKSGHDTVSWYQQALGQGPQFIFQYYEEEERQRGNFPDRFSGHQFPNYSSELNVNALLLGDSALYLCASSLVGLVVDTQYFGPGTRLTVL.